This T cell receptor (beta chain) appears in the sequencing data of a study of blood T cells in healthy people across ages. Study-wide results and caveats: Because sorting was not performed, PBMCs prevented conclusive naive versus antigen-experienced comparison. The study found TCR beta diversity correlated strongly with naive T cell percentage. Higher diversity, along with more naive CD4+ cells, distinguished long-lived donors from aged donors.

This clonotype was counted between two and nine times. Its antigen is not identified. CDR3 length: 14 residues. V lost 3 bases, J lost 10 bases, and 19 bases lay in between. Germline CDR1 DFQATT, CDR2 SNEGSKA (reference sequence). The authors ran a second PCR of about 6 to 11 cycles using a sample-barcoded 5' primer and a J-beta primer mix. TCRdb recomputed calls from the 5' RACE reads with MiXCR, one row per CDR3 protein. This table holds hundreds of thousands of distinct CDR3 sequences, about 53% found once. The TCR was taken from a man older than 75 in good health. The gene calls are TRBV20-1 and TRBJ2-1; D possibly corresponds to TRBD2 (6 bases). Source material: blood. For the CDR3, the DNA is TGCAGTGCTAGTAGTACTTTTCTAGCGAACGAGCAGTTCTTC. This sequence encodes CSASSTFLANEQFF.